Sequencing of this TCR beta chain was carried out in a study of CD4 and CD8 cells across lung adenocarcinoma regions. The CDR3 runs 15 residues. Germline V gene sequence: CDR1 MNHNS, CDR2 SASEGT. TCRdb re-derived calls from the PCR reads in MiXCR, one entry per CDR3 protein. The data show some 10,000 distinct CDR3 sequences, approximately 50% seen once. Donors had localized lung adenocarcinoma, a non-small cell lung cancer. This clonotype turned up a few times. Its ends do not fully match the called genes, so a read error is possible. The TCR originated in a male donor with lung adenocarcinoma. The CD4 and CD8 labels of this study may be unreliable. Specimen: CD8+ T cells from the margin of a lung tumor. The chain is built from TRBV6-1 and TRBJ2-3; 9 nucleotides agree with TRBD2. The CDR3 protein is CASNIETSGTDEQYF. The CDR3 DNA reads as TGTGCCAGCAACATAGAGACTAGCGGCACCGATGAGCAGTATTTC.